This is a list of T cell receptor beta chains from one sample in a study of CD8+ T cells in alopecia areata. TCRdb's copy holds only in-frame clones and misses some; the assay was immunoSEQ multiplex PCR. The sample has 150,000 or so clones; about 89% are singletons. The sequences come from CD8+ T cells sorted from blood, collected at week 0. The receptors here all came from a human donor with alopecia areata. CDR3s include the opening cysteine and the closing phenylalanine or tryptophan. A D gene is named only where the DNA matches it firmly. The listing skips clone size in some rows; elsewhere it reads once, few, many or a size class.

>TRBV27|NA|TRBJ1-5|NA
CASSRNQPQHF
TGTGCCAGCAGTCGTAATCAGCCCCAGCATTTT
>TRBV27|NA|TRBJ2-1|NA
CASSPGTTDEQFF
TGTGCCAGCAGCCCCGGGACGACGGACGAGCAGTTCTTC
>TRBV4-1|TRBD1|TRBJ1-1|NA
CASSQDRGTGSAEAFF
TGCGCCAGCAGCCAAGATAGGGGGACAGGGAGTGCTGAAGCTTTCTTT
>TRBV7-9|TRBD2|TRBJ2-1|NA
CASSLAGGPSEQFF
TGTGCCAGCAGCTTGGCGGGGGGGCCTAGTGAGCAGTTCTTC
>TRBV2|NA|TRBJ2-7|NA
CASSDPRNYYEQYF
TGTGCCAGCAGTGATCCTCGAAATTACTACGAGCAGTACTTC
>TRBV7-6|TRBD2|TRBJ2-7|once
CASSAPGLANEQYF
TGTGCCAGCAGCGCACCGGGACTAGCGAACGAGCAGTACTTC
>TRBV4-2|NA|TRBJ1-1|NA
CASRNKDTEAFF
TGTGCCAGCAGAAATAAGGACACTGAAGCTTTCTTT
>TRBV7-9|TRBD1|TRBJ2-7|NA
CASSYWIQGDPYF
TGTGCCAGCAGCTACTGGATACAGGGGGATCCGTACTTC
>TRBV9|TRBD2|TRBJ2-5|NA
CASSVSGRAVETQYF
TGTGCCAGCAGCGTAAGCGGGAGGGCCGTTGAGACCCAGTACTTC
>TRBV29-1|NA|TRBJ2-7|NA
CSVELAQGSYGQYF
TGCAGCGTTGAATTGGCACAGGGCTCCTATGGGCAGTACTTC
>TRBV9|TRBD2|TRBJ2-1|NA
CASSVSGASYNEQFF
TGTGCCAGCAGCGTGAGCGGGGCCTCCTACAATGAGCAGTTCTTC
>TRBV7-9|NA|TRBJ2-5|NA
CASSRDPEETQYF
TGTGCCAGCAGTCGGGACCCTGAAGAGACCCAGTACTTC
>TRBV27|NA|TRBJ2-7|once
CASSPIPLRGQTYEQYF
TGTGCCAGCAGTCCGATTCCATTACGCGGCCAAACCTACGAGCAGTACTTC
>TRBV4-1|TRBD2|TRBJ2-7|NA
CASSQEKLAGGGEQYF
TGCGCCAGCAGCCAAGAAAAACTAGCGGGAGGGGGGGAGCAGTACTTC
>TRBV29-1|NA|TRBJ2-7|few
CSVLTGSSYEQYF
TGCAGCGTTCTTACAGGGAGCTCCTACGAGCAGTACTTC
>TRBV7-2|TRBD2|TRBJ2-1|NA
CASSLDVSGGANEQFF
TGTGCCAGCAGCTTAGATGTTAGCGGGGGGGCCAATGAGCAGTTCTTC
>TRBV29-1|TRBD2|TRBJ2-5|NA
CSVEDRGLAEETQYF
TGCAGCGTTGAAGATCGGGGACTAGCAGAAGAGACCCAGTACTTC
>TRBV15|TRBD2|TRBJ2-1|NA
CATSREAGGTNEQFF
TGTGCCACCAGCAGAGAAGCGGGAGGAACCAATGAGCAGTTCTTC
>TRBV27|TRBD1|TRBJ2-7|once
CASSTGTGGYEQYF
TGTGCCAGCAGTACCGGGACAGGCGGCTACGAGCAGTACTTC
>TRBV7-9|NA|TRBJ2-5|once
CASSLGFGQGETQYF
TGTGCCAGCAGCTTAGGGTTTGGGCAAGGAGAGACCCAGTACTTC
>TRBV19|NA|TRBJ2-2|NA
CASSITGELFF
TGTGCCAGTAGTATCACCGGGGAGCTGTTTTTT
>TRBV25-1|NA|TRBJ2-7|NA
CASSEGEQPYEQYF
TGTGCCAGCAGTGAAGGTGAACAGCCCTACGAGCAGTACTTC
>TRBV5-6|NA|TRBJ2-7|NA
CASIPGGTFSYEQYF
TGTGCCAGCATCCCAGGCGGAACGTTCTCCTACGAGCAGTACTTC
>TRBV7-9|NA|TRBJ1-2|NA
CASSLGSYGYTF
TGTGCCAGCAGCTTAGGAAGCTATGGCTACACCTTC
>TRBV2|NA|TRBJ2-1|NA
CASSPPSEQFF
TGTGCCAGCAGCCCTCCTAGTGAGCAGTTCTTC